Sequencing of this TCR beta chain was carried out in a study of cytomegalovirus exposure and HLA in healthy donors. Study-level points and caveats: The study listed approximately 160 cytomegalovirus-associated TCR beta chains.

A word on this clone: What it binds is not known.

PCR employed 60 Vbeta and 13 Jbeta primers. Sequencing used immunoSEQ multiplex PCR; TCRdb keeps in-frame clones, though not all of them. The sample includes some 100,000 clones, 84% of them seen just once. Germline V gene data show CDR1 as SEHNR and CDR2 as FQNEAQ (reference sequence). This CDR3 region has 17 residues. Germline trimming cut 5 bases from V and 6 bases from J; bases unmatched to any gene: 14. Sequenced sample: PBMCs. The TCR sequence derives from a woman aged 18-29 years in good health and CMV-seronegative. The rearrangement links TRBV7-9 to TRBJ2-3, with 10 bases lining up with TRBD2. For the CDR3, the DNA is TGTGCCAGCAGCCCGGGCGGGGGGACTAGCGAGGCTGATACGCAGTATTTT. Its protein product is CASSPGGGTSEADTQYF.